These 5 T cell receptor beta chains were all obtained from the same sample, sequenced in a study of T-cell memory formation after mild COVID-19. TCRdb processed the 5' RACE reads anew with MiXCR; each CDR3 protein has one entry. The data hold roughly 600,000 distinct CDR3 sequences, with approximately 18% observed a single time. The sequenced material came from PBMCs or a T cell subset sorted from them (not recorded which). These receptors came from an adult woman who had mild COVID-19 (a few samples of this study predate the infection). Cell type and time point are not known.

This clonotype was observed a few times. The V gene is TRBV2, the J gene TRBJ1-1; D uncertain. Trimming removed 1 base at V and 0 bases at J, with 18 bases between. The CDR3 spans 18 residues. Germline CDR1 SNHLY, CDR2 FYNNEI. The CDR3 protein is CASSEVSRPPGVNTEAFF. In DNA form, the CDR3 reads TGTGCCAGCAGTGAAGTATCTAGACCCCCTGGGGTGAACACTGAAGCTTTCTTT.

The J gene is TRBJ2-1, the V gene TRBV9; D could derive from TRBD1 or TRBD2 (5 bases each). The germline V and J ends were trimmed by 4 bases and 4 bases, with 15 bases remaining between them. The germline gives CDR1 SGDLS, CDR2 YYNGEE. There are 15 residues in the CDR3. CDR3 region: CASSRTGAGYNEQFF. As DNA, the CDR3 is TGTGCCAGCAGCCGAACCGGGGCTGGGTACAATGAGCAGTTCTTC.

V usage is TRBV12-3 or TRBV12-4 and J usage is TRBJ1-1, with no clear D. V gave up 4 bases and J gave up 5 bases, with 11 bases separating them. The CDR3 extends over 13 amino acids. CDR3 sequence: CASSSPVLTEAFF. CDR3 nucleotide sequence: TGTGCCAGCAGTTCCCCCGTGTTGACTGAAGCTTTCTTT.

This chain links TRBV6-5 with TRBJ1-1; D remains ambiguous. Germline V CDR1 and CDR2: MNHEY, SVGAGI. This CDR3 has 15 residues. The V gene lost 5 bases and the J gene lost 6 bases, with 19 bases spanning the gap. The CDR3 sequence: CASSEYPSDISEAFF. CDR3 bases: TGTGCCAGCAGTGAATATCCCTCAGACATTTCTGAAGCTTTCTTT.

At least ten counts were recorded for this clonotype. The CDR3 nucleotides are TGCAGCGTTGGTAGGGATAAGGCCAATGAGCAGTTCTTC. As protein: CSVGRDKANEQFF. The V and J genes are TRBV29-1 and TRBJ2-1; unclear D gene. V lost 4 bases to trimming and J lost 6 bases, with 13 bases between them. This CDR3 contains 13 residues. The germline gives CDR1 SQVTM, CDR2 ANQGSEA.